This T cell receptor beta chain was obtained from a study of ipilimumab plus nivolumab after autologous stem cell transplantation. Background on the study: Myeloma cases were transplant-naive high-risk or relapsed within 3 years post first autologous transplant.

Patients got ipilimumab 1 mg/kg beginning 14 to 28 days post-transplant. Patients got 3 mg/kg IV nivolumab weeks 1, 4, 7, 10, then biweekly through week 26. Trimming took 0 bases from V and 3 from J; bases not matched to a gene: 19. The CDR3 totals 20 residues. Germline lookup yields CDR1 SGDLS and CDR2 YYNGEE. Generated by immunoSEQ multiplex PCR, the TCRdb table keeps only in-frame clones and is missing some. The sample consists of roughly 12,000 clones, 75% of them appearing once. J is TRBJ2-7 and V is TRBV9; 9 nucleotides agree with TRBD2. Sample: PBMCs, taken in a trial of ipilimumab plus nivolumab as post-transplant consolidation. The receptor was isolated from a male donor with multiple myeloma. The CDR3 reads CASSVVSGDSASGVFYEQYF. The CDR3, as DNA: TGTGCCAGCAGCGTAGTGAGCGGGGACTCTGCTAGCGGGGTTTTCTACGAGCAGTACTTC.